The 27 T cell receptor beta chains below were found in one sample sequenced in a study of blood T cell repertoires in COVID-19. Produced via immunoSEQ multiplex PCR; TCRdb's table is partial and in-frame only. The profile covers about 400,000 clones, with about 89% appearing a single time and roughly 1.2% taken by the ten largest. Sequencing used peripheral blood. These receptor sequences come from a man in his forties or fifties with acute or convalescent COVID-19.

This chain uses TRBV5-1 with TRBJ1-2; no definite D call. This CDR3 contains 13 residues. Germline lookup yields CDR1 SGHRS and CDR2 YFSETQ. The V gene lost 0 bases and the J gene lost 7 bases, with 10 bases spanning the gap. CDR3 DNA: TGCGCCAGCAGCTTGGTTGGGAGATCTGGCTACACCTTC. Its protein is CASSLVGRSGYTF.

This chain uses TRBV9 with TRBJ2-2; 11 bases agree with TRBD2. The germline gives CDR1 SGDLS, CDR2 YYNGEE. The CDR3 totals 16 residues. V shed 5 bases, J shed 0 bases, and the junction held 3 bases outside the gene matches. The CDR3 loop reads CASSLAGGANTGELFF. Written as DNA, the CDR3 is TGTGCCAGCAGTCTAGCGGGAGGCGCGAACACCGGGGAGCTGTTTTTT.

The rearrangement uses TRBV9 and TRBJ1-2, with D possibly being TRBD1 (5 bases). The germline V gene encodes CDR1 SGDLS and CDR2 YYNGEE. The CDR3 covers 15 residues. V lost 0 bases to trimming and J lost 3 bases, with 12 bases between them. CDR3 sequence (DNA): TGTGCCAGCAGCGTAGATCCAGGGTTGCACTATGGCTACACCTTC. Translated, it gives CASSVDPGLHYGYTF.

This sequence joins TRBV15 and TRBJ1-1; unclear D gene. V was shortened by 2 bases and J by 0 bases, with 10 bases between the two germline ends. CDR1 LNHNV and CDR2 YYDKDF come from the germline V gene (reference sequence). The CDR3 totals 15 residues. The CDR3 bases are TGTGCCACCAGCAGATCGGGTTCCATGAACACTGAAGCTTTCTTT. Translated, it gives CATSRSGSMNTEAFF.

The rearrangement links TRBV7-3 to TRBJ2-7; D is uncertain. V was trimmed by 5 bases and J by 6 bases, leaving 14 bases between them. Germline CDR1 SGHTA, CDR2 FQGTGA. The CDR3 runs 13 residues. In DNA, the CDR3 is TGTGCCAGCAGCCCCCATTCCTACGGCGAGCAGTACTTC. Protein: CASSPHSYGEQYF.

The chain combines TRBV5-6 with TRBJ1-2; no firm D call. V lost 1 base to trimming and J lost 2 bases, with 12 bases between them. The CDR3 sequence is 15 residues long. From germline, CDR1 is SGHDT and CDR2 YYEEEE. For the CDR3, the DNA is TGTGCCAGCAGCTTGCTCTTGGGCAGGAACTATGGCTACACCTTC. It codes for CASSLLLGRNYGYTF.

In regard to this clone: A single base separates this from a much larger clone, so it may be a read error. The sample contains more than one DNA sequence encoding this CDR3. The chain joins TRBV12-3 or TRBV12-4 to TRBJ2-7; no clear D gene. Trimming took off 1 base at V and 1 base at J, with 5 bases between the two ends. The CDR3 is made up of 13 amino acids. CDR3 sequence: CASSLGRSYEQYF. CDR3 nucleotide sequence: TGTGCCAGCAGTTTAGGCAGGTCCTACGAGCAGTACTTC.

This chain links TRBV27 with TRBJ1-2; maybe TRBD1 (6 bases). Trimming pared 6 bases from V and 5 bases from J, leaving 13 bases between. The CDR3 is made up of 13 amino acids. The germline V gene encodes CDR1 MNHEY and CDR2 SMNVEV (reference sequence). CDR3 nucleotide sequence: TGTGCCAGCAGCTCAGGGGTTGGGTATGGCTACACCTTC. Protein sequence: CASSSGVGYGYTF.

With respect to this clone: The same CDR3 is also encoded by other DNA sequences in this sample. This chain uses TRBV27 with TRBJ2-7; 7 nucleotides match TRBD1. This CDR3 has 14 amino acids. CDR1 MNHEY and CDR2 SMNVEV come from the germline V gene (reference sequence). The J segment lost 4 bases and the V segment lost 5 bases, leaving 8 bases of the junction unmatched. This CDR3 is CASSPPGQIYEQYF. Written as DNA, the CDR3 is TGTGCCAGCAGTCCCCCGGGACAGATTTACGAGCAGTACTTC.

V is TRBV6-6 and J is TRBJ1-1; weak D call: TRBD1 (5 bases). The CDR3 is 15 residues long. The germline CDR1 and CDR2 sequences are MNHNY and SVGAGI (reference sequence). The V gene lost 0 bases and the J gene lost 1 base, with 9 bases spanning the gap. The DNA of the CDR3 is TGTGCCAGCAGTTACTCTAAGGGGCCGAACACTGAAGCTTTCTTT. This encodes CASSYSKGPNTEAFF.

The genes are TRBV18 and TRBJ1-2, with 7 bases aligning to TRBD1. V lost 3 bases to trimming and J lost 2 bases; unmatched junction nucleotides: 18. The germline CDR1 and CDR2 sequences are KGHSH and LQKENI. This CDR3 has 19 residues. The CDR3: CASSPLQLQSGGGNYGYTF. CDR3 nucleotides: TGTGCCAGCTCACCTCTTCAACTCCAATCAGGGGGTGGCAACTATGGCTACACCTTC. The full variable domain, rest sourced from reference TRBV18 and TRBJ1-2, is NAGVMQNPRHLVRRRGQEARLRCSPMKGHSHVYWYRQLPEEGLKFMVYLQKENIIDESGMPKERFSAEFPKEGPSILRIQQVVRGDSAAYFCASSPLQLQSGGGNYGYTFGSGTRLTVV.

The CDR3 DNA follows: TGTGCCAGCAGCGTAGAGGTCGGGACAGGGTCGGACGAGCAGTACTTC. It codes for CASSVEVGTGSDEQYF. The chain has TRBV9 and TRBJ2-7; 9 bases are a match to TRBD1. With 0 bases clipped from V and 5 bases from J, the junction kept 9 bases outside the gene matches. This CDR3 region has 16 residues. Per germline, CDR1 SGDLS and CDR2 YYNGEE.

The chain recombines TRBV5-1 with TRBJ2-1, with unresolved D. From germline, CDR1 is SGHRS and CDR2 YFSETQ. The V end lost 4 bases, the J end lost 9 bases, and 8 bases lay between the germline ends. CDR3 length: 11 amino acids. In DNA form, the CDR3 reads TGCGCCAGCAGCATAGATGGTGAGCAGTTCTTC. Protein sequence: CASSIDGEQFF.

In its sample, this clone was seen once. The CDR3 sequence: CASSEERTGYYEQYF. The CDR3 DNA is TGTGCCAGCAGCGAAGAAAGGACAGGGTACTACGAGCAGTACTTC. The chain links TRBV11-1 to TRBJ2-7, with TRBD1 matching 8 bases. The V gene's germline CDR1 is SGHAT and CDR2 FQDESV (reference sequence). J gave up 3 bases and V 5 bases, and 9 bases lay outside the gene matches. The CDR3 has 15 residues.

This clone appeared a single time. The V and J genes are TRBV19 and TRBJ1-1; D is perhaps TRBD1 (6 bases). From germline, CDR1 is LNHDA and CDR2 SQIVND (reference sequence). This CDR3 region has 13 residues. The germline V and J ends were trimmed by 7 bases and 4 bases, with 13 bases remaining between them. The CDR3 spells CASNELGGTEAFF. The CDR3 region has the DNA TGTGCCAGTAATGAATTAGGGGGCACTGAAGCTTTCTTT.

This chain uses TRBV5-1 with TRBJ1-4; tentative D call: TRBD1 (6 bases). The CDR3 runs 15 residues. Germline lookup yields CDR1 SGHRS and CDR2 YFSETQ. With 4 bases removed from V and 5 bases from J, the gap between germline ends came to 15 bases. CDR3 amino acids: CASSPSTGSNEKLFF. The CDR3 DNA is TGCGCCAGCAGCCCGTCGACAGGATCAAATGAAAAACTGTTTTTT.

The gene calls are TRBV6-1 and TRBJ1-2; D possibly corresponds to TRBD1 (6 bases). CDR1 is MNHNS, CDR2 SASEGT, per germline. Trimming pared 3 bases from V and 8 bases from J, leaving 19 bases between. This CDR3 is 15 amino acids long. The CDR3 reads CASSEMDSYSTGYTF. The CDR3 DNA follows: TGTGCCAGCAGTGAGATGGACAGCTACTCAACAGGCTACACCTTC.

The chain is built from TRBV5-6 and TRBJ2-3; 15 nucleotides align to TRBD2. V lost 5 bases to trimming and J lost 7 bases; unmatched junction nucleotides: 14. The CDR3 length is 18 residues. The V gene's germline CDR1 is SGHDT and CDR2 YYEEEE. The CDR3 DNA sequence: TGTGCCAGCAGTTCTGGGACTAGCGGGAGGTCCCGCAGACATACGCAGTATTTT. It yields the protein CASSSGTSGRSRRHTQYF.

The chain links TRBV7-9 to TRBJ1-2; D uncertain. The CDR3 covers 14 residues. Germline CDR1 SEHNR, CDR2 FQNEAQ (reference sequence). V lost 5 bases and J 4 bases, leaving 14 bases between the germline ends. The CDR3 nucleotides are TGTGCCAGCAGCCGATTCGACTCCGTCTATGGCTACACCTTC. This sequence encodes CASSRFDSVYGYTF.

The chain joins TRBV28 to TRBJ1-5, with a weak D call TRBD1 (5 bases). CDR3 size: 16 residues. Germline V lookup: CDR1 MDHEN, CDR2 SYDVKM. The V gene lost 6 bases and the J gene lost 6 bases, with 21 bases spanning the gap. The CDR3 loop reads CASRTPGGDSIQPQHF. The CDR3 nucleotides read TGTGCCAGCAGGACCCCTGGGGGGGATTCAATTCAGCCCCAGCATTTT.

CDR3 loop: CASSLSQGSSYEQYF. The CDR3 DNA reads TGTGCCAGCAGCTTATCGCAGGGGAGCTCCTACGAGCAGTACTTC. The chain has TRBV11-1 and TRBJ2-7; the D gene is possibly TRBD1 (6 bases). Germline V gene sequence: CDR1 SGHAT, CDR2 FQDESV (reference sequence). The CDR3 length is 15 residues. The V and J ends lost 2 bases and 0 bases respectively, with 11 bases between them.

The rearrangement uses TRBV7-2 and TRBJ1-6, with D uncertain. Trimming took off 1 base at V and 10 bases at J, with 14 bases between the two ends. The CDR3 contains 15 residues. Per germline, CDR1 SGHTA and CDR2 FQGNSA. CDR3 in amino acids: CASSLGGWVGSPLHF. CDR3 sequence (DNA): TGTGCCAGCAGCTTAGGCGGCTGGGTAGGATCACCCCTCCACTTT.

CDR3: CSASNVAGYGYTF. The CDR3 bases are TGCAGTGCTAGTAATGTGGCAGGCTATGGCTACACCTTC. The V and J genes are TRBV20-1 and TRBJ1-2; D gene uncertain. V was trimmed by 3 bases and J by 4 bases, leaving 12 bases between them. The CDR3 has 13 amino acids. Germline values: CDR1 DFQATT, CDR2 SNEGSKA (reference sequence).

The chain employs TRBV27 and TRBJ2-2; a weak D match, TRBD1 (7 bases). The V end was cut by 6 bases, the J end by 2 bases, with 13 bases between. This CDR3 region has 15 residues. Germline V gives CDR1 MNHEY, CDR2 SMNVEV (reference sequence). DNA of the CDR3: TGTGCCAGCAGGCGGGACAGAAGCAACACCGGGGAGCTGTTTTTT. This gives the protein CASRRDRSNTGELFF.

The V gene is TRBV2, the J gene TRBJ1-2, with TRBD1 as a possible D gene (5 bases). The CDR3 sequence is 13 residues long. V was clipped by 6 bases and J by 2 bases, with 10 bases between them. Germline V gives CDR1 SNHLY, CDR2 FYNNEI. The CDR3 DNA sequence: TGTGCCAGCAGATTGGGGCCCAACTATGGCTACACCTTC. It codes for CASRLGPNYGYTF.

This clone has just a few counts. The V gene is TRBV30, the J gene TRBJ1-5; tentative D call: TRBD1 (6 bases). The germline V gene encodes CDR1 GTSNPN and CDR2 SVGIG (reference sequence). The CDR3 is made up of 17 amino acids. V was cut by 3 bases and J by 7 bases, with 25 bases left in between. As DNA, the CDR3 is TGTGCCTGGAGCCCTCCTTGGCGGGGGCTAAATTGGCAGCCCCAGCATTTT. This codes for CAWSPPWRGLNWQPQHF.

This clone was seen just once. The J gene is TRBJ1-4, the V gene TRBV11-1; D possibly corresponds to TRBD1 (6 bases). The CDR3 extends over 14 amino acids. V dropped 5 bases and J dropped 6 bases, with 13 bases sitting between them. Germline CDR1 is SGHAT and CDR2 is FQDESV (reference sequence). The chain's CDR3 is CASSHQDRDEKLFF. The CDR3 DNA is TGTGCCAGCAGCCACCAGGACAGAGATGAAAAACTGTTTTTT.